This T cell receptor (beta chain) came from a study of early T cells in non-severe SARS-CoV-2 infection. The sample holds a few counts of this clonotype. As part of library construction, unique molecular identifiers were attached to individual cDNA molecules. TCRdb re-derived calls from the 5' RACE reads in MiXCR, one entry per CDR3 protein. Of around 26,000 distinct CDR3 sequences listed, 3.5% to 4.5% are singletons. This CDR3 contains 14 residues. The germline V gene encodes CDR1 MNHEY and CDR2 SMNVEV (reference sequence). V lost 5 bases, J lost 2 bases, and 11 bases lay in between. What was sequenced was whole blood. The clonotype originates from an adult who was a healthcare worker with PCR-confirmed SARS-CoV-2 infection or an uninfected control (not recorded which). The J gene is TRBJ2-3, the V gene TRBV27, with a weak D call TRBD2 (6 bases). The CDR3 DNA sequence: TGTGCCAGCAGTATTCGGGACTTCACAGATACGCAGTATTTT. The encoded protein is CASSIRDFTDTQYF.